The clone carrying this T cell receptor (beta chain) came up once. Its target is not known. Extraction of RNA preceded its reverse transcription into cDNA, which served as the sequencing template. Libraries were prepared by immunoSEQ multiplex PCR; TCRdb keeps only in-frame clonotypes and omits some of them. Here the sample spans 150,000 to 200,000 clones, under 80% being singletons. Treatment described: oral pan-JAK inhibitor, 5-10 mg twice daily. Isolation of CD4+ and CD8+ T cells from PBMCs was achieved by sorting. This entry comes from a study of CD8+ T cells in alopecia areata. Findings of the study overall: Normal-skin resident alphabeta T cells also appear among scalp sample sequences. The link between baseline CD8+ expansion and response remains uncertain with one nonresponder. While patients received tofacitinib, many expanded lesional clones remained present in scalp and blood.

Material: CD4+ T cells sorted from blood, obtained around week 49, from a patient treated with tofacitinib. The origin of this receptor is a human donor with alopecia areata.

The CDR3 region has the DNA TGTGCCAGCAGTGAATTGGGTCAAAATGAAAAACTGTTTTTT. Translated: CASSELGQNEKLFF. The V call is TRBV25-1, the J call TRBJ1-4; no definite D call. The CDR3 has 14 residues. Trimming took 1 base from V and 5 from J, leaving 8 bases between them. Germline-derived CDR1 and CDR2 are MGHDK and SYGVNS.